Shown below are 24 T cell receptor beta chains from a single sample sequenced in a study of cytotoxic CD8 clonotypes in ibrutinib-treated CLL (dated by TCRdb to the early 2020s). Library method: the immunoSEQ multiplex PCR assay. This immuneACCESS table, as held by TCRdb, lists in-frame sequences with V and J called but not all clones. Of the missing ones, under half trace to an unresolved V gene in checked studies; the others have no known cause. The sample yields some 81,000 clones; roughly 77% were counted once. Jointly, the top ten make up more than 4.5% of the sample. Reading the label with the study, this specimen's time point is: more than 10 months on ibrutinib. Specimen: PBMCs, collected after 12 months of ibrutinib treatment. Receptors were obtained from a human donor with chronic lymphocytic leukemia.

The rearrangement links TRBV7-9 to TRBJ1-3; 7 positions agree with TRBD1. The CDR3 spans 16 residues. The V gene's germline CDR1 is SEHNR and CDR2 FQNEAQ (reference sequence). With 4 bases clipped from V and 0 bases from J, the junction kept 6 bases outside the gene matches. CDR3 loop: CASSWVRDSSGNTIYF. In DNA form, the CDR3 reads TGTGCCAGCAGCTGGGTCCGGGACAGCTCTGGAAACACCATATATTTT.

The chain carries TRBV7-9 and TRBJ1-3; 8 bases fit TRBD1. Germline values: CDR1 SEHNR, CDR2 FQNEAQ (reference sequence). V gave up 5 bases and J gave up 0 bases; unmatched junction bases: 9. This CDR3 is built from 17 residues. The chain's CDR3 is CASSPRTGWFSGNTIYF. In nucleotides, the CDR3 is TGTGCCAGCAGCCCCCGGACAGGGTGGTTCTCTGGAAACACCATATATTTT.

The chain joins TRBV9 to TRBJ1-2; 8 nucleotides match TRBD1. Germline CDR1 and CDR2: SGDLS and YYNGEE. The CDR3 length is 14 residues. Trimming at V came to 0 bases and at J to 8 bases, leaving 6 bases not matched to a gene. The DNA of the CDR3 is TGTGCCAGCAGCGTAGGCCCCGACAGGGGCGGCTACACCTTC. Translating gives CASSVGPDRGGYTF.

The chain links TRBV28 to TRBJ2-2; tentatively, D is TRBD2 (6 bases). With 8 bases removed from V and 3 bases from J, the gap between germline ends came to 13 bases. Germline loops: CDR1 MDHEN, CDR2 SYDVKM. This CDR3 is 14 amino acids long. The CDR3 DNA reads TGTGCCAGCGACGATGCGGGGTACACCGGGGAGCTGTTTTTT. Its translation: CASDDAGYTGELFF.

The J gene is TRBJ1-2, the V gene TRBV7-2; D is ambiguous. The CDR3 totals 14 residues. Trimming left V 1 base short and J 3 bases short, with 9 bases between. Germline assignment: CDR1 SGHTA and CDR2 FQGNSA. The CDR3 region has the DNA TGTGCCAGCAGCTTAGATGGCGGACACTATGGCTACACCTTC. Residues: CASSLDGGHYGYTF.

The chain is built from TRBV4-1 and TRBJ2-7, with TRBD2 matching over 13 bases. Germline-derived CDR1 and CDR2 are MGHRA and YSYEKL. V shed 1 base and J 6 bases; nucleotides not matched to a gene: 6. The CDR3 length is 16 residues. Written as DNA, the CDR3 is TGCGCCAGCAGCCAAGGGGGACTAGCGGGATGGGTCGAGCAGTACTTC. Translated: CASSQGGLAGWVEQYF.

The chain couples TRBV4-1 to TRBJ2-7; the D gene is possibly TRBD1 (6 bases). V gave up 0 bases and J gave up 3 bases, with 15 bases separating them. CDR1 and CDR2 (germline): MGHRA, YSYEKL. This CDR3 region has 16 residues. The CDR3 DNA reads as TGCGCCAGCAGCCAAGATTGGCAGGGGACGAGCTACGAGCAGTACTTC. This encodes CASSQDWQGTSYEQYF.

The chain has TRBV14 and TRBJ2-7; 7 bases line up with TRBD1. Germline CDR1 and CDR2: SGHDN and FVKESK. There are 17 residues in the CDR3. V lost 0 bases to trimming and J lost 0 bases; unmatched junction nucleotides: 8. The CDR3 nucleotides are TGTGCCAGCAGCCAAGAGGGGCCTGGGACAGCCTCCTACGAGCAGTACTTC. Protein: CASSQEGPGTASYEQYF.

V gene TRBV29-1 combines with J gene TRBJ1-4; possibly TRBD1 for D (6 bases). Germline V CDR1 and CDR2: SQVTM, ANQGSEA. The CDR3 length is 15 residues. Trimming took 1 base from V and 8 from J, leaving 17 bases between them. In nucleotides, the CDR3 is TGCAGCGTTGAAGGGGCCCCAGGGGCGGAAGAAAAACTGTTTTTT. It translates to CSVEGAPGAEEKLFF.

J is TRBJ2-7 and V is TRBV29-1; weak D call: TRBD2 (5 bases). The germline V and J ends were trimmed by 1 base and 7 bases, with 14 bases remaining between them. The CDR3 consists of 13 residues. CDR1 and CDR2 from the germline V gene are SQVTM and ANQGSEA. CDR3 sequence reads: CSVEGSREGEQYF. CDR3 bases: TGCAGCGTTGAAGGATCTCGGGAAGGGGAGCAGTACTTC.

The V call is TRBV28, the J call TRBJ2-7; TRBD1 aligns across 11 bases. The V gene end was trimmed by 3 bases and the J gene end by 3 bases; junction bases not matched to a gene: 1. The CDR3 consists of 14 residues. The V gene's germline CDR1 is MDHEN and CDR2 SYDVKM. CDR3 loop: CASSLGTGGYEQYF. CDR3 DNA sequence: TGTGCCAGCAGTTTGGGGACAGGGGGCTACGAGCAGTACTTC.

V usage is TRBV27 and J usage is TRBJ1-2; possible D gene TRBD1, 5 bases. Trimming left V 2 bases short and J 0 bases short, with 13 bases between. Germline V CDR1 and CDR2: MNHEY, SMNVEV (reference sequence). This CDR3 spans 16 amino acids. The CDR3: CASSLTPTVANYGYTF. As DNA, the CDR3 is TGTGCCAGCAGTTTAACCCCGACAGTGGCTAACTATGGCTACACCTTC.

There are a few counts of this clone. The chain recombines TRBV18 with TRBJ1-2; weak D call: TRBD1 (5 bases). Germline V CDR1 and CDR2: KGHSH, LQKENI. The V end was cut by 3 bases, the J end by 4 bases, with 9 bases between. The CDR3 totals 13 residues. CDR3 loop: CASSPIGGYGYTF. In DNA form, the CDR3 reads TGTGCCAGCTCACCCATTGGGGGCTATGGCTACACCTTC.

This clone was observed once. This sequence joins TRBV5-6 and TRBJ1-2, with 7 positions matching TRBD1. The CDR3 covers 14 residues. The junction had 8 bases not matched to a gene; V was cut back by 1 base and J by 8 bases. CDR1 is SGHDT, CDR2 YYEEEE, per germline. In DNA, the CDR3 is TGTGCCAGCAGCTTGTACGACAGGGCGAGAGGCTACACCTTC. This codes for CASSLYDRARGYTF.

The rearrangement uses TRBV19 and TRBJ1-5, with 8 bases fitting TRBD1. This CDR3 is built from 14 residues. V lost 9 bases, J lost 4 bases, and 8 bases stayed unmatched. Germline-derived CDR1 and CDR2 are LNHDA and SQIVND (reference sequence). This CDR3 is CASRGPGMNQPQHF. DNA for the CDR3: TGTGCCAGCAGGGGGCCGGGTATGAATCAGCCCCAGCATTTT.

This clone was seen once. The chain has TRBV28 and TRBJ2-3; 8 bases align to TRBD1. Germline V gene data show CDR1 as MDHEN and CDR2 as SYDVKM. The CDR3 spans 16 residues. After removal of 6 bases from V and 0 bases from J, the junction contained 8 bases not matched to a gene. Here the CDR3 reads CASRPGQASSTDTQYF. The CDR3 nucleotides are TGTGCCAGCAGACCGGGACAGGCATCTAGCACAGATACGCAGTATTTT.

The chain combines TRBV6-1 with TRBJ1-5; D is uncertain. The CDR3 contains 13 residues. Trimming took off 6 bases at V and 5 bases at J, with 11 bases between the two ends. CDR1 and CDR2 from the germline V gene are MNHNS and SASEGT. CDR3 nucleotides: TGTGCCAGCAGCTCCACTCAAGATCAGCCCCAGCATTTT. Protein: CASSSTQDQPQHF.

The genes are TRBV18 and TRBJ2-3; TRBD2 matches at 13 bases. This CDR3 is built from 15 residues. The ends lost 6 bases at V and 14 bases at J; junction bases unmatched: 14. CDR1 and CDR2 (germline): KGHSH, LQKENI. In nucleotides, the CDR3 is TGTGCCAGCTCCCCCGGACTAGCGGGAGTCAGCGAGGGGTATTTT. It specifies CASSPGLAGVSEGYF.

This chain connects TRBV7-2 to TRBJ1-5, with a weak D call TRBD1 (5 bases). CDR3 size: 15 residues. Germline V gene sequence: CDR1 SGHTA, CDR2 FQGNSA. V lost 2 bases and J lost 4, with 12 bases in between. The CDR3 sequence: CASSLRGLQNQPQHF. CDR3 DNA: TGTGCCAGCAGCTTACGGGGGTTGCAGAATCAGCCCCAGCATTTT.

The chain uses TRBV28 and TRBJ2-1, with 8 bases that match TRBD2. Trimming removed 6 bases from V and 5 bases from J; junction bases left unmatched: 9. Germline values: CDR1 MDHEN, CDR2 SYDVKM. This CDR3 comprises 15 residues. CDR3 sequence: CASSIAGLSHNEQFF. CDR3 nucleotide sequence: TGTGCCAGCAGCATAGCGGGACTGAGTCACAATGAGCAGTTCTTC.

This chain connects TRBV7-2 to TRBJ1-1; the D gene is possibly TRBD1 (6 bases). CDR3 size: 16 residues. V shed 5 bases and J shed 0 bases, with 16 bases lying between them. From germline, CDR1 is SGHTA and CDR2 FQGNSA. Here the CDR3 DNA reads TGTGCCAGCAGCCCAGGGGACCGGGGTTTGAACACTGAAGCTTTCTTT. Encoded protein: CASSPGDRGLNTEAFF.

V gene TRBV4-2 combines with J gene TRBJ2-7, with 8 bases matching TRBD2. CDR3 length: 16 amino acids. Germline V gene lookup returns CDR1 LGHNA and CDR2 YNFKEQ. Germline trimming cut 2 bases from V and 0 bases from J; bases unmatched to any gene: 6. The CDR3 sequence is CASSQWGAGGSYEQYF. Here the CDR3 DNA reads TGTGCCAGCAGCCAATGGGGGGCGGGGGGCTCCTACGAGCAGTACTTC.

This clone was observed a handful of times. The rearrangement links TRBV28 to TRBJ1-1, with a possible D match to TRBD1 (5 bases). The CDR3 is 11 residues long. Germline CDR1 and CDR2: MDHEN and SYDVKM. Trimming left V 7 bases short and J 10 bases short, with 13 bases between. The chain's CDR3 is CASTGQGGAFF. The CDR3 DNA reads TGTGCCAGCACAGGGCAGGGTGGAGCTTTCTTT. Full variable domain (remainder filled in from reference TRBV28 and TRBJ1-1): DVKVTQSSRYLVKRTGEKVFLECVQDMDHENMFWYRQDPGLGLRLIYFSYDVKMKEKGDIPEGYSVSREKKERFSLILESASTNQTSMYLCASTGQGGAFFGQGTRLTVV.

This sequence joins TRBV10-3 and TRBJ1-5, with D unclear. This CDR3 spans 12 amino acids. V lost 2 bases, J lost 5 bases, and 4 bases lay in between. Germline CDR1 reads ENHRY; CDR2 reads SYGVKD. CDR3 amino acids: CAISEIDQPQHF. CDR3 nucleotides: TGTGCCATCAGTGAGATCGATCAGCCCCAGCATTTT.